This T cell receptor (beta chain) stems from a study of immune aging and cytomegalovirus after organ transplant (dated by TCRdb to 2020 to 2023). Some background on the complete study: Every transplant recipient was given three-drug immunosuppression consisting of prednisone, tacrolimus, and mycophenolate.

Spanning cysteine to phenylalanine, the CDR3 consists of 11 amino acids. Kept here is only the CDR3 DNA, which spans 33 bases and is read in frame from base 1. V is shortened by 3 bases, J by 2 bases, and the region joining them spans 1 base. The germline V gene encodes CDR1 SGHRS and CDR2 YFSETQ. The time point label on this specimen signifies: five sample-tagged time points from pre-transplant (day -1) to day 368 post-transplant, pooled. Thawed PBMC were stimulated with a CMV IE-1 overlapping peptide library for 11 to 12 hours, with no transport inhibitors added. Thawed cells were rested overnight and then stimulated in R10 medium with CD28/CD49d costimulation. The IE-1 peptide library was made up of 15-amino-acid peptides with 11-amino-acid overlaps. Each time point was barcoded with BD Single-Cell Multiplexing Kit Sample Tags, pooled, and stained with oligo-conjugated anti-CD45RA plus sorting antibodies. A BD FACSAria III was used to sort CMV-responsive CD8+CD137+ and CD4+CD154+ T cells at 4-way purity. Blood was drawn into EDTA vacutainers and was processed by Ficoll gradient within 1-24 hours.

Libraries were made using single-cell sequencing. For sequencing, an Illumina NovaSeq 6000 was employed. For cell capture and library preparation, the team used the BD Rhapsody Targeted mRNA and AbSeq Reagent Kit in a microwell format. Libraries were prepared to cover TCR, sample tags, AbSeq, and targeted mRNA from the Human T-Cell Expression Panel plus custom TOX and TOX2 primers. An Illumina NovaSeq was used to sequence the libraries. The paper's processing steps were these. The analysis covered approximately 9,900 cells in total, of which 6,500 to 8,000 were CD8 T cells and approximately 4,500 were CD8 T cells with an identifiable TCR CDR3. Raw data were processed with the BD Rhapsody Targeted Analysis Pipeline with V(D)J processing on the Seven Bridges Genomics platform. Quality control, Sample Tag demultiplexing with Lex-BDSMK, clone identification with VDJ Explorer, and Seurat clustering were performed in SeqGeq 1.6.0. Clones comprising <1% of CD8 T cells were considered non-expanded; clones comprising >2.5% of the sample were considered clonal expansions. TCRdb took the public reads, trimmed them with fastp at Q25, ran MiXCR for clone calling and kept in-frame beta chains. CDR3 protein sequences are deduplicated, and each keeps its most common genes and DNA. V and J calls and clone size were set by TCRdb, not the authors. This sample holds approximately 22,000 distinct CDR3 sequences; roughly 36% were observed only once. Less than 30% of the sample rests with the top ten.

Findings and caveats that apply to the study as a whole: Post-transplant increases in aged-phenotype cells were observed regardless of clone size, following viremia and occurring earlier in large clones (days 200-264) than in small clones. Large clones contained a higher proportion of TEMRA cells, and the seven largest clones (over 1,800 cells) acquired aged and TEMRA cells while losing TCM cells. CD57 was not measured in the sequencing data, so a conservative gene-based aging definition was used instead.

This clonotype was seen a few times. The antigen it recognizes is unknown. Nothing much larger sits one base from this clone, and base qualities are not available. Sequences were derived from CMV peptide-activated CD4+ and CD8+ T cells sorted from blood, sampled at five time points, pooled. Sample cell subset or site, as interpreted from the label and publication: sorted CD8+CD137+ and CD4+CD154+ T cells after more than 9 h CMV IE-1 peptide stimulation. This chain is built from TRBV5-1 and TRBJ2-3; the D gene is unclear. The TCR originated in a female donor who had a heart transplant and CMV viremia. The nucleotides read TGCGCCAGCAGCTACACAGATACGCAGTATTTT. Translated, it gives CASSYTDTQYF.